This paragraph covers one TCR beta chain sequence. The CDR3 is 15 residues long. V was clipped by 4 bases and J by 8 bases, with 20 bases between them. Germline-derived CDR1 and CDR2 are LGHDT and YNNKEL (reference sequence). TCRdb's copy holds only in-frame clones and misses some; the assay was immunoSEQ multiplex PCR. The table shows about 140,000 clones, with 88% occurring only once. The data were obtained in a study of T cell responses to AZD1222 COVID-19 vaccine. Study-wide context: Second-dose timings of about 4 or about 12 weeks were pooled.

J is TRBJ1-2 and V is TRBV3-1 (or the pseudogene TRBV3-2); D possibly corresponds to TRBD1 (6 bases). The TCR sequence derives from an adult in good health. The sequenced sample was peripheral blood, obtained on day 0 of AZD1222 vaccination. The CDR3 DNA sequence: TGTGCCAGCAGCCCCCCTATGTCCAGGGGTCGAGGCTACACCTTC. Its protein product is CASSPPMSRGRGYTF.